This TCR beta chain was recovered during a study of blood T cell repertoires in COVID-19 (dated by TCRdb to about 2020). As for the study more broadly: Samples covering the acute and convalescent phases of COVID-19 were provided by collaborators in the United States, Italy and Spain. Sample metadata almost always included a de-identified subject ID, COVID-19 status, age in years and sex. Deeply sampled blood TCRbeta repertoires from subjects exposed to, actively infected with, or recovered from COVID-19 were included in the dataset. The material from the prospective study consisted of cDNA or gDNA derived from T cells, B-cell-depleted T cells, or PBMCs. Where HLA class I and class II types were available, the types were taken from metadata supplied by the sample provider, not from assay-based typing. The samples were drawn from the first 160 participants of the ongoing ImmuneRACE study and from about 1,200 subjects provided by 6 global collaborators. The repertoires were released in a freely available public database intended as a resource for research on the immune response to SARS-CoV-2. Here is what the overall study found, with its caveats: The amount of clinical and demographic metadata varied by source and participant and was provided uncurated.

As regards this clone: It lacks a known antigen. One base away there is no much larger clone; base qualities are not given.

CDR1 and CDR2 (LGHDT, YNNKEL) derive from the germline V gene (reference sequence). Trimming costs V 1 base and J 0 bases, and their ends lie 6 bases apart. The CDR3, cysteine through phenylalanine, is 14 amino acids long. Only the CDR3 part of the read is kept: 42 bases, read in frame from the first base. TCRbeta CDR3 regions were amplified from genomic DNA using the immunoSEQ Assay, a bias-controlled multiplex PCR. Processing in the source paper ran as follows. The number of nucleated cells in each sample was estimated from the amplification of reference gene primers within the assay. Sequence reads were collapsed and filtered to measure the absolute abundance of every unique TCRbeta CDR3 rearrangement. For each sample, productive Simpson clonality was calculated as the square root of Simpson's diversity index across productive rearrangements. TCRdb stores this immuneACCESS table with in-frame sequences only. Part of the clones is absent; in the studies checked, under half of the shortfall reflects unresolved V genes, and no reason is known for the rest. V, J and clone size were drawn from that table, and D and trimming were deduced from the DNA. A total of fewer than 80,000 clones appear in this sample, roughly 88% of them only once. The ten top clones hold roughly 2% of the sample.

Collaborating institutions collected whole blood in K2EDTA tubes following their own protocols. For TCRbeta analysis, collaborator samples were shipped as frozen whole blood, as isolated PBMCs, or as DNA extracted from either sample type. The source is a young man with acute or convalescent COVID-19. The chain was built from TRBV3-1 (or the pseudogene TRBV3-2) and TRBJ1-1; TRBD1 is a possible D gene, resting on 5 matching bases. Sequencing was carried out using peripheral blood. The sequence in DNA is TGTGCCAGCAGCCAAGCCAGGGTGAACACTGAAGCTTTCTTT. It codes for CASSQARVNTEAFF.